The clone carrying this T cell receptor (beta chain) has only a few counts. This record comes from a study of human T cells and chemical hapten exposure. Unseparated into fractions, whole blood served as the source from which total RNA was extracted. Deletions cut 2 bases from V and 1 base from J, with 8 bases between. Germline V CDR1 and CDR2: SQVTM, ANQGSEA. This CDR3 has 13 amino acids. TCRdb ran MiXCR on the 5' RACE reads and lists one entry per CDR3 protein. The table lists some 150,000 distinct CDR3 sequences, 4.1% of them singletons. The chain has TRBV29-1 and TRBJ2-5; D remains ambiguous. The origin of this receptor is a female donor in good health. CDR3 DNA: TGCAGCGTTGAACTTCGCACCCAAGAGACCCAGTACTTC. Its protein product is CSVELRTQETQYF.